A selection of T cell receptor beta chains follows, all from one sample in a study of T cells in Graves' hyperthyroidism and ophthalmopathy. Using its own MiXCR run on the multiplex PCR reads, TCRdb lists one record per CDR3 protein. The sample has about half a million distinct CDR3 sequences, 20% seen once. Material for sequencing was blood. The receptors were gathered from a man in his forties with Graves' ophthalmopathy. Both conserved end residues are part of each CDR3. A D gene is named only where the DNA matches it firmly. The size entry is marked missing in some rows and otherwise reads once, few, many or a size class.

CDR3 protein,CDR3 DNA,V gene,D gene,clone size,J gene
CASSYDGGSTDTQYF,TGTGCCAGCAGTTACGACGGGGGAAGCACAGATACGCAGTATTTT,TRBV6-2/TRBV6-3,-,few,TRBJ2-3
CASSGTATNTGELFF,TGCGCCAGCAGTGGTACAGCTACGAACACCGGGGAGCTGTTTTTT,TRBV10-1,-,-,TRBJ2-2
CASSLNPVRATSTDTQYF,TGCGCCAGCAGCTTGAATCCCGTCAGAGCAACTAGCACAGATACGCAGTATTTT,TRBV5-1,-,-,TRBJ2-3
CSASPSSGSYQETQYF,TGCAGTGCTAGCCCCTCTAGCGGGTCGTACCAAGAGACCCAGTACTTC,TRBV20-1,TRBD2,many,TRBJ2-5
CASSLLQSPLNTEAFF,TGTGCCAGCAGCCTCCTTCAGAGTCCTCTGAACACTGAAGCTTTCTTT,TRBV28,-,-,TRBJ1-1
CASSGESNTEAFF,TGTGCCAGCAGTGGGGAGTCGAACACTGAAGCTTTCTTT,TRBV2,-,many,TRBJ1-1
CASSQFGGRTEAFF,TGCGCCAGCAGCCAATTCGGAGGGAGGACTGAAGCTTTCTTT,TRBV4-1,-,-,TRBJ1-1
CASSSRGLIWETQYF,TGCGCCAGCAGCTCTAGGGGGCTCATTTGGGAGACCCAGTACTTC,TRBV5-1,TRBD1,-,TRBJ2-5
CASSRGIANEKLFF,TGTGCCAGTAGCAGGGGTATTGCTAATGAAAAACTGTTTTTT,TRBV19,-,-,TRBJ1-4
CSVAVGSYEQYF,TGCAGCGTTGCGGTCGGATCCTACGAGCAGTACTTC,TRBV29-1,-,-,TRBJ2-7
CSAPTDREYYGYTF,TGCAGTGCCCCAACGGACAGAGAGTACTATGGCTACACCTTC,TRBV20-1,-,few,TRBJ1-2
CASSAQGSSTDTQYF,TGTGCCAGCAGCGCCCAGGGTTCTAGCACAGATACGCAGTATTTT,TRBV11-2,-,many,TRBJ2-3
CASSSSGTLYNEQFF,TGTGCCAGCAGCTCGTCAGGAACCCTATACAATGAGCAGTTCTTC,TRBV11-2,-,many,TRBJ2-1
CASSQQGSGNTIYF,TGTGCCAGCAGCCAACAGGGTTCTGGAAACACCATATATTTT,TRBV3-1,-,many,TRBJ1-3
CATSDPTGTEAFF,TGTGCCACCAGTGACCCGACAGGCACTGAAGCTTTCTTT,TRBV24-1,-,many,TRBJ1-1
CASSLTSTSYEQYF,TGTGCCAGCAGTTTAACAAGTACCTCCTACGAGCAGTACTTC,TRBV12-3/TRBV12-4,-,-,TRBJ2-7
CASSHLQGYEQFF,TGTGCCAGCAGCCACTTACAGGGATACGAGCAGTTCTTC,TRBV4-2,-,many,TRBJ2-1
CASSLGVYYGYTF,TGTGCCAGCAGCTTAGGGGTCTACTATGGCTACACCTTC,TRBV7-9,-,once,TRBJ1-2
CASSRLAETQYF,TGTGCCAGCAGCAGACTAGCGGAGACCCAGTACTTC,TRBV11-2,TRBD2,many,TRBJ2-5
CASSEAQGHPDGYTF,TGTGCCAGCAGTGAAGCGCAGGGGCATCCGGATGGCTACACCTTC,TRBV6-1,-,-,TRBJ1-2
CASSRGRGSSYEQYF,TGTGCCAGCAGCCGGGGCAGGGGGTCATCCTACGAGCAGTACTTC,TRBV3-1,TRBD1,-,TRBJ2-7
CASSTGLAGVGEQYF,TGTGCCAGTAGTACGGGACTAGCGGGAGTTGGAGAGCAGTACTTC,TRBV19,TRBD2,few,TRBJ2-7
CASSRSYTYNEQFF,TGTGCCAGCAGTCGGTCATACACCTACAATGAGCAGTTCTTC,TRBV7-2,-,few,TRBJ2-1
CASSLRGESYNEQFF,TGCGCCAGCAGCCTTAGGGGAGAGTCATACAATGAGCAGTTCTTC,TRBV4-1,-,few,TRBJ2-1
CASSLGDSREAFF,TGCGCCAGCAGCTTGGGGGACAGTAGGGAAGCTTTCTTT,TRBV5-1,TRBD1,-,TRBJ1-1
CASSWPGTGGPGYTF,TGTGCCAGCAGTTGGCCCGGGACAGGGGGGCCTGGCTACACCTTC,TRBV28,TRBD1,few,TRBJ1-2
CATKEGLGNDEQFF,TGTGCCACAAAGGAGGGCCTAGGTAACGATGAGCAGTTCTTC,TRBV19,-,few,TRBJ2-1
CASRSGTVNSPLHF,TGTGCCAGCAGATCCGGGACAGTTAATTCACCCCTCCACTTT,TRBV2,TRBD1,few,TRBJ1-6
CASSPRGLGELFF,TGTGCCAGCAGTCCCAGGGGGCTCGGGGAGCTGTTTTTT,TRBV6-1,TRBD1,few,TRBJ2-2
CASSPMENTEAFF,TGTGCCAGCTCACCAATGGAGAACACTGAAGCTTTCTTT,TRBV18,-,many,TRBJ1-1
CASRQTTGPYEQYF,TGTGCCAGCAGGCAAACTACAGGGCCTTACGAGCAGTACTTC,TRBV28,-,-,TRBJ2-7
CASRRDRRTYEQYF,TGTGCCAGCCGCAGGGACAGACGTACCTACGAGCAGTACTTC,TRBV7-2,TRBD1,-,TRBJ2-7
CSARAALTDTQYF,TGCAGTGCTAGAGCGGCACTCACAGATACGCAGTATTTT,TRBV20-1,-,-,TRBJ2-3
CASSGGKFGGNEQFF,TGTGCCAGCAGTGGGGGGAAATTCGGTGGTAATGAGCAGTTCTTC,TRBV25-1,-,-,TRBJ2-1
CASSFGYRRRLGQETQYF,TGTGCCAGCAGCTTCGGTTACCGAAGGCGATTGGGCCAAGAGACCCAGTACTTC,TRBV13,-,few,TRBJ2-5
CASSFLVPYSGNTIYF,TGTGCCAGCAGCTTCCTAGTCCCTTACTCTGGAAACACCATATATTTT,TRBV7-8,-,-,TRBJ1-3
CASSPQDGYEQYF,TGTGCCAGCAGCCCCCAAGATGGCTACGAGCAGTACTTC,TRBV27,-,many,TRBJ2-7
CASSRRQGAGGYTF,TGTGCCAGCAGCCGAAGACAGGGGGCTGGCGGCTACACCTTC,TRBV28,TRBD1,many,TRBJ1-2
CASSTLGGPTYEQYF,TGTGCCAGCAGCACCTTGGGGGGTCCCACCTACGAGCAGTACTTC,TRBV9,-,-,TRBJ2-7
CASSTRQAYNSPLHF,TGTGCCAGCAGCACAAGACAGGCATATAATTCACCCCTCCACTTT,TRBV3-1,-,few,TRBJ1-6
CSAPPGLLNSYEQYF,TGCAGTGCCCCCCCGGGACTCTTGAATTCCTACGAGCAGTACTTC,TRBV20-1,-,many,TRBJ2-7
CARLGGEGLDEQYF,TGTGCCCGCCTTGGGGGGGAGGGCCTAGACGAGCAGTACTTC,TRBV28,TRBD2,many,TRBJ2-7
CAIRDSPSSYEQYF,TGTGCCATCAGGGACAGTCCGAGCTCCTACGAGCAGTACTTC,TRBV10-3,-,few,TRBJ2-7
CAGWADSPLHF,TGTGCCGGCTGGGCGGATTCACCCCTCCACTTT,TRBV7-9,-,few,TRBJ1-6
CASSIDRTGAYQPQHF,TGTGCCAGTAGTATAGACCGGACAGGGGCATATCAGCCCCAGCATTTT,TRBV19,TRBD1,-,TRBJ1-5
CASSLYGRVYEQYF,TGTGCCAGCAGTTTGTACGGGAGGGTCTACGAGCAGTACTTC,TRBV12-3/TRBV12-4,TRBD2,-,TRBJ2-7
CASSLARTSSYEQYF,TGTGCCAGCAGTTTAGCTCGGACTAGTTCCTACGAGCAGTACTTC,TRBV12-3/TRBV12-4,TRBD2,many,TRBJ2-7
CASSYPEPQHF,TGTGCCAGCAGTTACCCGGAGCCCCAGCATTTT,TRBV28,-,-,TRBJ1-5
CASSLTVGNSPLHF,TGCGCCAGCAGCTTAACGGTGGGTAATTCACCCCTCCACTTT,TRBV5-1,-,many,TRBJ1-6
CASSPGQGLTEAFF,TGCGCCAGCAGCCCTGGACAGGGGTTGACTGAAGCTTTCTTT,TRBV5-1,TRBD1,-,TRBJ1-1
CATSSSGSPTGTQYF,TGTGCCACCAGTTCTAGCGGTTCCCCTACCGGGACCCAGTACTTC,TRBV24-1,TRBD2,-,TRBJ2-5
CAWSVWATNEKLFF,TGTGCCTGGAGTGTGTGGGCAACTAATGAAAAACTGTTTTTT,TRBV30,-,many,TRBJ1-4
CSARAPSGQVHNEQFF,TGCAGTGCCCGGGCTCCGTCGGGACAGGTCCACAATGAGCAGTTCTTC,TRBV20-1,TRBD1,many,TRBJ2-1
CASSSNTGTSGYEQYF,TGTGCCAGCAGCTCAAATACCGGGACTAGCGGGTACGAGCAGTACTTC,TRBV7-9,TRBD2,many,TRBJ2-7
CASSLKGGSYEQYF,TGTGCCAGCAGTTTAAAAGGGGGCTCCTACGAGCAGTACTTC,TRBV27,-,many,TRBJ2-7
CASKRTTIGLEQYF,TGTGCCAGTAAACGGACTACCATAGGTTTAGAGCAGTACTTC,TRBV2,-,many,TRBJ2-7
CASSQDQSSGGETQYF,TGTGCCAGCAGCCAAGATCAATCTAGCGGGGGAGAGACCCAGTACTTC,TRBV4-2,TRBD2,many,TRBJ2-5
CASSVEGSGELFF,TGTGCCAGCAGCGTAGAAGGCAGCGGGGAGCTGTTTTTT,TRBV9,-,many,TRBJ2-2
CSARILRGVGEAFF,TGCAGTGCTAGAATACTGAGGGGAGTAGGTGAAGCTTTCTTT,TRBV20-1,-,many,TRBJ1-1